What follows is one T cell receptor beta chain and its context. This sample was included in a study of somatic mutations in cytotoxic T cells in rheumatoid arthritis. The CDR3 has 14 amino acids. Germline V gene sequence: CDR1 SGDLS, CDR2 YYNGEE. V was shortened by 0 bases and J by 10 bases, with 14 bases between the two germline ends. The table came from immunoSEQ multiplex PCR; TCRdb's copy has only in-frame clones and leaves some out. The sample includes tens of thousands of clones, around 84% seen only once; the top ten take approximately 19%. This clonotype was obtained from a woman aged 50 to 65 in good health. The material sequenced was CD8+ T cells sorted from blood. V usage is TRBV9 and J usage is TRBJ1-5; D is uncertain. The CDR3 DNA reads TGTGCCAGCAGCGTAGAAGTAGAAGGTCACCCCCAGCATTTT. The encoded protein is CASSVEVEGHPQHF.